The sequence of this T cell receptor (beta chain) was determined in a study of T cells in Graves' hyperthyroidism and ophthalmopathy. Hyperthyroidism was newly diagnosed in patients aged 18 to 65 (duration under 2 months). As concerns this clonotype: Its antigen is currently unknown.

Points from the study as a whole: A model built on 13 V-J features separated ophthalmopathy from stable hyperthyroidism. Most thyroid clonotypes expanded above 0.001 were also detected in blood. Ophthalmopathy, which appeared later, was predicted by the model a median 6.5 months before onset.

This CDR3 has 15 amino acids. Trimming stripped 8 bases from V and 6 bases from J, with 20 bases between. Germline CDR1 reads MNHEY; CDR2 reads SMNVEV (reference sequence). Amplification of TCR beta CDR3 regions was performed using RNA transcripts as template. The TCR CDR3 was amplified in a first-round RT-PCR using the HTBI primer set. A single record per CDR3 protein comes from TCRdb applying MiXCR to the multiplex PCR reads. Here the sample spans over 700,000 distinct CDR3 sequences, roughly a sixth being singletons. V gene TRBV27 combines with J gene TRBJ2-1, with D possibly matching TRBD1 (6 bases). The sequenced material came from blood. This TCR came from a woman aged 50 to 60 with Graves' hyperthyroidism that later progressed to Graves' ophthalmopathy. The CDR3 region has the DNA TGTGCCAGCGCCGTTGGGTCAGGGGTGGGCAATGAGCAGTTCTTC. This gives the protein CASAVGSGVGNEQFF.